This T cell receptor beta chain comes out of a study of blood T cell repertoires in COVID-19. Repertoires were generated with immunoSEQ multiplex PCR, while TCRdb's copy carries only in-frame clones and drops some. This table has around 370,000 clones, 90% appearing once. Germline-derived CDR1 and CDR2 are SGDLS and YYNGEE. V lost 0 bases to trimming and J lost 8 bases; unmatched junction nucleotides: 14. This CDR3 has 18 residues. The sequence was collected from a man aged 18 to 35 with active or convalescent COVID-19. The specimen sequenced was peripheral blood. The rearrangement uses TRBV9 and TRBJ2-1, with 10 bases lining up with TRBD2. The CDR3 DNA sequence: TGTGCCAGCAGCGTAGCTTCTAGCGGGAGTTTTTGGGCGTATGAGCAGTTCTTC. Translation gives CASSVASSGSFWAYEQFF.